This T cell receptor beta chain stems from a study of blood T cell repertoires in COVID-19. Study in general: Acute and convalescent COVID-19 specimens originated in the United States, Italy and Spain.

Per germline, CDR1 MNHNY and CDR2 SVGAGI (reference sequence). This CDR3 contains 16 residues. With V trimmed by 6 bases and J by 2 bases, 9 bases remained unmatched. This clone has just a few counts. Assay used: immunoSEQ multiplex PCR; TCRdb lists only in-frame clones, some missing. The sample has approximately 170,000 clones, around 83% seen once. The TCR was taken from a woman between 65 and 79 years old who had recovered from COVID-19. The chain links TRBV6-6 to TRBJ2-2; the match to TRBD1 covers 7 bases. Sample: peripheral blood. CDR3 bases: TGTGCCAGCAGCCACGACAGGGACCGAAACACCGGGGAGCTGTTTTTT. This translates into CASSHDRDRNTGELFF.